What follows describes a single T cell receptor beta chain. The target antigen is unknown. Sequencing relied on immunoSEQ assay v3.0, run at survey level. Clones were read by immunoSEQ multiplex PCR, and TCRdb kept only the in-frame ones, dropping some. The sample lists some 29,000 clones, just under 80% occurring once. This sample stems from a study of long-term antiretroviral therapy in people with HIV. About the research overall: When the earliest samples were collected, ART was typically delayed until CD4 counts fell.

Overall study findings and caveats: Participants lacked recorded data on ART adherence, viral resistance or therapy changes. Clones that had undergone expansion before ART dominated the repertoire at all time points.

The study drew at least one pre-ART and at least two post-ART PBMC samples from every donor. V gave up 2 bases and J gave up 6 bases, with 13 bases separating them. The germline CDR1 and CDR2 sequences are MNHEY and SVGAGI. The CDR3 is 14 amino acids. This TCR derives from a man younger than 30 with HIV. The starting material was unsorted PBMCs, obtained 1.5 years before starting antiretroviral therapy. J is TRBJ1-2 and V is TRBV6-5, with D maybe TRBD1 (6 bases). CDR3 sequence (DNA): TGTGCCAGCAGTTACGTCGGACAGCATGATGGCTACACCTTC. Encoded protein: CASSYVGQHDGYTF.